The 24 T cell receptor beta chains reported below all come from one sample, sequenced in a study of neoadjuvant anti-PD-1 for oral cavity cancer. Profiling relied on immunoSEQ multiplex PCR, and the TCRdb table lists in-frame clones only, not all of them. The top ten clones hold around 3% of a sample with 65,000 to 95,000 clones, around 80% of them seen once. The sequenced sample was PBMCs, obtained before nivolumab (anti-PD-1) treatment. Source of these receptors: a person between 40 and 79 years old with oral cavity squamous cell carcinoma.

The J gene is TRBJ1-2, the V gene TRBV29-1, with unresolved D. Germline-derived CDR1 and CDR2 are SQVTM and ANQGSEA. There are 10 residues in the CDR3. V was pared by 5 bases and J by 8 bases, with 9 bases between. The CDR3 reads CSVLGTGYTF. The CDR3 region has the DNA TGCAGCGTTCTTGGAACAGGCTACACCTTC.

J is TRBJ2-1 and V is TRBV5-6, with D perhaps TRBD1 (7 bases). The CDR3 spans 14 residues. Germline V CDR1 and CDR2: SGHDT, YYEEEE. Trimming removed 4 bases at V and 7 bases at J, with 15 bases between. CDR3 sequence: CASSGAGGSNEQFF. Here the CDR3 DNA reads TGTGCCAGCAGCGGAGCAGGGGGGTCGAATGAGCAGTTCTTC.

This clone came up a few times. The CDR3 DNA is TGCGCCAGCAGCTTGGGTCGGGGCGCCATGAACACTGAAGCTTTCTTT. Translated, it gives CASSLGRGAMNTEAFF. V gene TRBV5-1 combines with J gene TRBJ1-1; tentatively, D is TRBD1 (5 bases). Germline CDR1 and CDR2: SGHRS and YFSETQ. The CDR3 consists of 16 residues. V lost 0 bases, J lost 0 bases, and 12 bases lay in between.

The chain carries TRBV6-1 and TRBJ1-5; D is ambiguous. The germline V gene encodes CDR1 MNHNS and CDR2 SASEGT. The V end lost 6 bases, the J end lost 4 bases, and 10 bases lay between the germline ends. The CDR3 has 13 amino acids. The chain's CDR3 is CASRGLQNQPQHF. CDR3 DNA: TGTGCCAGCAGAGGACTCCAAAATCAGCCCCAGCATTTT.

The J gene is TRBJ2-5, the V gene TRBV10-2; D might be TRBD1 (5 bases). The germline gives CDR1 WSHSY, CDR2 SAAADI. The length of the CDR3 is 14 residues. V lost 0 bases to trimming and J lost 3 bases, with 8 bases between them. Here the CDR3 DNA reads TGCGCCAGCAGTGAGTCGTTCAGGGAAGAGACCCAGTACTTC. Protein: CASSESFREETQYF.

V is TRBV5-5 and J is TRBJ2-2; 8 bases are a match to TRBD2. Germline V gives CDR1 SGHKS, CDR2 YYEKEE (reference sequence). The V gene end was trimmed by 4 bases and the J gene end by 4 bases; junction bases not matched to a gene: 12. There are 17 residues in the CDR3. The CDR3 sequence: CASSPSGGVGSTGELFF. For the CDR3, the DNA is TGTGCCAGCAGCCCCTCGGGGGGGGTCGGCAGCACCGGGGAGCTGTTTTTT.

The chain couples TRBV2 to TRBJ1-2; no reliable D call. The CDR3 length is 11 residues. Germline V gene data show CDR1 as SNHLY and CDR2 as FYNNEI. Trimming took off 8 bases at V and 7 bases at J, with 11 bases between the two ends. The CDR3 here is CASQSGGGYTF. The CDR3 nucleotides read TGTGCCAGCCAAAGCGGTGGTGGCTACACCTTC.

V and J are TRBV5-4 and TRBJ2-2, with TRBD1 matching 10 bases. Germline loops: CDR1 SGHNT, CDR2 YYREEE (reference sequence). The CDR3 contains 17 residues. V lost 3 bases to trimming and J lost 2 bases; unmatched junction nucleotides: 7. This CDR3 reads CASSWDRGSLNTGELFF. The DNA of the CDR3 is TGTGCCAGCAGCTGGGACAGGGGCTCCTTAAACACCGGGGAGCTGTTTTTT.

The rearrangement links TRBV30 to TRBJ2-1; 9 bases fit TRBD2. CDR1 and CDR2 from the germline V gene are GTSNPN and SVGIG (reference sequence). With V trimmed by 3 bases and J by 14 bases, 11 bases remained unmatched. The CDR3 has 13 amino acids. In DNA form, the CDR3 reads TGTGCCTGGAGCGGGCTAGCGGGATCGAGAGAGTTCTTC. Translation: CAWSGLAGSREFF.

The chain joins TRBV7-9 to TRBJ2-7; 7 bases agree with TRBD1. The CDR3 is made up of 14 amino acids. The trim removed 4 bases at V and 9 bases at J, leaving 12 bases unmatched. The germline V gene has CDR1 SEHNR and CDR2 FQNEAQ (reference sequence). CDR3: CASSSEAGTVLQYF. The CDR3 DNA sequence: TGTGCCAGCAGCTCCGAGGCAGGGACAGTTCTGCAGTACTTC.

The V call is TRBV5-1, the J call TRBJ2-2; unclear D gene. Germline V CDR1 and CDR2: SGHRS, YFSETQ. V lost 6 bases and J lost 0, with 18 bases in between. The CDR3 has 17 amino acids. The CDR3 loop is CASISDPHRANTGELFF. Here the CDR3 DNA reads TGCGCCAGCATTTCAGATCCACACCGCGCGAACACCGGGGAGCTGTTTTTT.

The chain uses TRBV5-8 and TRBJ1-2; TRBD1 aligns across 8 bases. From germline, CDR1 is SGHTS and CDR2 YDEGEE. CDR3 length: 17 residues. J lost 4 bases, V lost 4 bases, and 15 bases had no gene match. The CDR3 sequence: CASSQALGTGASYGYTF. In DNA form, the CDR3 reads TGTGCCAGCAGCCAGGCCCTTGGGACAGGCGCATCCTATGGCTACACCTTC.

The rearrangement joins TRBV7-2 to TRBJ2-1; TRBD2 agrees at 11 bases. V was pared by 5 bases and J by 7 bases, with 10 bases of the junction left unmatched. The CDR3 spans 16 residues. Per the germline V gene, CDR1 is SGHTA and CDR2 is FQGNSA. The CDR3 region is CASSHLGTSGRNEQFF. In DNA, the CDR3 is TGTGCCAGCAGCCACCTGGGTACTAGCGGGAGAAATGAGCAGTTCTTC. The entire variable domain, with the rest obtained from reference TRBV7-2 and TRBJ2-1, is as follows: GAGVSQSPSNKVTEKGKDVELRCDPISGHTALYWYRQSLGQGLEFLIYFQGNSAPDKSGLPSDRFSAERTGGSVSTLTIQRTQQEDSAVYLCASSHLGTSGRNEQFFGPGTRLTVL.

This clone was counted a single time. The chain carries TRBV7-9 and TRBJ1-5; D is uncertain. Trimming left V 3 bases short and J 2 bases short, with 8 bases between. Germline CDR1 SEHNR, CDR2 FQNEAQ (reference sequence). CDR3 length equals 14 residues. The CDR3 sequence is CASSLGQGNQPQHF. For the CDR3, the DNA is TGTGCCAGCAGCTTGGGTCAGGGCAATCAGCCCCAGCATTTT.

The chain employs TRBV19 and TRBJ1-4, with D uncertain. The germline V gene has CDR1 LNHDA and CDR2 SQIVND (reference sequence). Trimming shortened V by 1 base and J by 8 bases, and 8 bases separated the two germline ends. The CDR3 spans 13 residues. CDR3 residues: CASSIAPGEKLFF. The DNA of the CDR3 is TGTGCCAGTAGTATAGCACCTGGGGAAAAACTGTTTTTT.

This sequence joins TRBV6-5 and TRBJ1-2; no clear D gene. This CDR3 is 12 amino acids long. Germline V CDR1 and CDR2: MNHEY, SVGAGI. V was trimmed by 5 bases and J by 5 bases, leaving 9 bases between them. The DNA for the CDR3 is TGTGCCAGCAGTCCCGGGCCTTATGGCTACACCTTC. It translates to CASSPGPYGYTF.

This sequence joins TRBV5-4 and TRBJ2-7; the D is unclear. Germline CDR1 reads SGHNT; CDR2 reads YYREEE (reference sequence). With 0 bases removed from V and 3 bases from J, the gap between germline ends came to 10 bases. The CDR3 totals 14 residues. Written as DNA, the CDR3 is TGTGCCAGCAGCTTGGGGCAGATGAGCTACGAGCAGTACTTC. Residues: CASSLGQMSYEQYF.

This clone was found a few times. DNA for the CDR3: TGTGCCAGCAGTACGCCTGCGGCTGGCTACACCTTC. As protein: CASSTPAAGYTF. This chain uses TRBV6-5 with TRBJ1-2; D is uncertain. Germline CDR1 and CDR2: MNHEY and SVGAGI. The V and J ends lost 5 bases and 7 bases respectively, with 11 bases between them. CDR3 length: 12 residues.

This clone has more than one count but fewer than ten. This chain uses TRBV28 with TRBJ2-7, with a weak D call TRBD1 (6 bases). The CDR3 runs to 16 residues. The V end lost 6 bases, the J end lost 2 bases, and 20 bases lay between the germline ends. Germline loops: CDR1 MDHEN, CDR2 SYDVKM. The CDR3 is CASSSTRGQRTYEQYF. The DNA for the CDR3 is TGTGCCAGCAGCTCTACCAGAGGACAGCGAACCTACGAGCAGTACTTC.

The rearrangement links TRBV11-3 to TRBJ2-3, with D possibly being TRBD1 (8 bases). V was shortened by 5 bases and J by 3 bases, with 15 bases between the two germline ends. Germline V gene data show CDR1 as SGHNT and CDR2 as YENEEA. The CDR3 is 15 residues long. DNA of the CDR3: TGTGCCAGCAGCCAACAGGGGGGAGGGACAGATACGCAGTATTTT. It specifies CASSQQGGGTDTQYF.

Here the CDR3 reads CASSEALQVGGGNQPQHF. The CDR3 DNA reads TGTGCCAGCAGTGAAGCGCTTCAAGTTGGGGGGGGCAATCAGCCCCAGCATTTT. The chain joins TRBV2 to TRBJ1-5; possible D gene TRBD1, 5 bases. This CDR3 has 18 residues. V lost 0 bases, J lost 2 bases, and 17 bases lay in between. Germline-derived CDR1 and CDR2 are SNHLY and FYNNEI.

The chain uses TRBV5-4 and TRBJ2-1; 8 bases are a match to TRBD2. The CDR3 is 15 residues long. Looked up from germline, CDR1 is SGHNT and CDR2 is YYREEE (reference sequence). J lost 0 bases, V lost 5 bases, and 4 bases had no gene match. The CDR3 protein is CASRPGGGSYNEQFF. In DNA form, the CDR3 reads TGTGCCAGCAGACCGGGAGGGGGCTCCTACAATGAGCAGTTCTTC.

This clone was detected only once. The genes are TRBV6-4 and TRBJ1-5, with 12 bases identical to TRBD1. Germline V gene sequence: CDR1 MRHNA, CDR2 SNTAGT. V was clipped by 1 base and J by 0 bases; unmatched bases: 4. The CDR3 contains 18 residues. The CDR3 region is CASSDWGQGALSNQPQHF. Here the CDR3 DNA reads TGTGCCAGCAGTGACTGGGGACAGGGGGCGCTTAGCAATCAGCCCCAGCATTTT.

This clone was observed once. This chain connects TRBV15 to TRBJ2-5; 13 nucleotides align to TRBD2. Per germline, CDR1 LNHNV and CDR2 YYDKDF (reference sequence). Trimming at V came to 3 bases and at J to 5 bases, leaving 9 bases not matched to a gene. The CDR3 contains 17 residues. The CDR3 DNA is TGTGCCACCAGCAGGAGAGGGACTAGCGGGATCGGGGAGACCCAGTACTTC. Translation gives CATSRRGTSGIGETQYF.